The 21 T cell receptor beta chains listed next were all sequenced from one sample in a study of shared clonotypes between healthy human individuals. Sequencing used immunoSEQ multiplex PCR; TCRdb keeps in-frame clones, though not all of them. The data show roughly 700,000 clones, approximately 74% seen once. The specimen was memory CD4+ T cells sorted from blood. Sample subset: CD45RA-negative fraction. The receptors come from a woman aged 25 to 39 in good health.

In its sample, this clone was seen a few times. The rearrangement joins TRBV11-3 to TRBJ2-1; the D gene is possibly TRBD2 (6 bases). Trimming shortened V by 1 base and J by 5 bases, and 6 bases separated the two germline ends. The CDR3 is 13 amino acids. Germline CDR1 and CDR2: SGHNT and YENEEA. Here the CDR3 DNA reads TGTGCCAGCAGCTTAGGGAGGGACAATGAGCAGTTCTTC. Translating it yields CASSLGRDNEQFF. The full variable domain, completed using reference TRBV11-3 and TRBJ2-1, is EAGVVQSPRYKIIEKKQPVAFWCNPISGHNTLYWYLQNLGQGPELLIRYENEEAVDDSQLPKDRFSAERLKGVDSTLKIQPAELGDSAVYLCASSLGRDNEQFFGPGTRLTVL.

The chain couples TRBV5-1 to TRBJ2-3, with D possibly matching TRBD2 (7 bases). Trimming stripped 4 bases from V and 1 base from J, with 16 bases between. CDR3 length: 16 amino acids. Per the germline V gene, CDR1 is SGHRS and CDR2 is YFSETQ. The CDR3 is CASSPGGLSGTDTQYF. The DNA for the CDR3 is TGCGCCAGCAGCCCGGGGGGCCTTTCGGGCACAGATACGCAGTATTTT.

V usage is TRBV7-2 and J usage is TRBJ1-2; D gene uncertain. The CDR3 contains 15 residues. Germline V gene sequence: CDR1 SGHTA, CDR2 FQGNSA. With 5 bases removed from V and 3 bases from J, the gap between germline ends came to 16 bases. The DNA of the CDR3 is TGTGCCAGCAGCACCGGGTCTGGTTCTTACTATGGCTACACCTTC. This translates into CASSTGSGSYYGYTF.

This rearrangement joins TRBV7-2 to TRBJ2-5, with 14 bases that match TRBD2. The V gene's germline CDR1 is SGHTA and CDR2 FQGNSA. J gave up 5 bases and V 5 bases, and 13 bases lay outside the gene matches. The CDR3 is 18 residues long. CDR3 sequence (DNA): TGTGCCAGCAGCGCGGGGACTAGCGGGAGTGGGGCTGGGGAGACCCAGTACTTC. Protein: CASSAGTSGSGAGETQYF.

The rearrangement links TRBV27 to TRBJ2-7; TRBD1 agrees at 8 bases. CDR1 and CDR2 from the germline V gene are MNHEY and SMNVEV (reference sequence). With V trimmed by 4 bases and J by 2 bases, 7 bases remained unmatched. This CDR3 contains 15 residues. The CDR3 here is CASSSRQGRTYEQYF. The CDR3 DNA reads TGTGCCAGCAGTTCAAGACAGGGGCGAACCTACGAGCAGTACTTC.

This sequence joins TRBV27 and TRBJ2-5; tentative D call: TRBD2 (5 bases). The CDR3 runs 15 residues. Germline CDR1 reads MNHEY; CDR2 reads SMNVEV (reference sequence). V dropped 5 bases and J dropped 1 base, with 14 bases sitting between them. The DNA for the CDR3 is TGTGCCAGCAGTCCCCAAGGTCGGGGCCAAGAGACCCAGTACTTC. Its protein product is CASSPQGRGQETQYF.

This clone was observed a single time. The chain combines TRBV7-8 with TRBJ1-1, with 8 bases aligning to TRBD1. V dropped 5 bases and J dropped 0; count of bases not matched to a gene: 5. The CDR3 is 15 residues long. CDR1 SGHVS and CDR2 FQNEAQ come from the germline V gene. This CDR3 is CASSPRQGMNTEAFF. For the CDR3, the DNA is TGTGCCAGCAGCCCCCGACAGGGGATGAACACTGAAGCTTTCTTT.

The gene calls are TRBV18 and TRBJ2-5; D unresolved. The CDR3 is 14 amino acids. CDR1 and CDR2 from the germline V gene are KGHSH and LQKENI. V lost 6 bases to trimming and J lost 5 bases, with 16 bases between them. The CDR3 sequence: CASSSDGSSETQYF. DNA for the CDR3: TGTGCCAGCTCCTCTGACGGATCGAGTGAGACCCAGTACTTC.

The CDR3 DNA reads TGTGCCAGCAGTTACTCGATTGCAGGACAGAACACTGAAGCTTTCTTT. It specifies CASSYSIAGQNTEAFF. The chain links TRBV6-6 to TRBJ1-1; weak D call: TRBD1 (5 bases). Trimming took 0 bases from V and 1 from J, leaving 12 bases between them. The CDR3 extends over 16 amino acids. Germline-derived CDR1 and CDR2 are MNHNY and SVGAGI (reference sequence).

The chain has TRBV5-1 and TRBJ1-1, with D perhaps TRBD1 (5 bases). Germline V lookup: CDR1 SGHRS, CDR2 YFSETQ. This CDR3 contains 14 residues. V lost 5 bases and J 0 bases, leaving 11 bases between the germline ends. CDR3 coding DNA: TGCGCCAGCAGAGATCAGGGAATGAACACTGAAGCTTTCTTT. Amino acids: CASRDQGMNTEAFF. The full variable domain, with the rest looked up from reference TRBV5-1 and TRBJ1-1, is KAGVTQTPRYLIKTRGQQVTLSCSPISGHRSVSWYQQTPGQGLQFLFEYFSETQRNKGNFPGRFSGRQFSNSRSEMNVSTLELGDSALYLCASRDQGMNTEAFFGQGTRLTVV.

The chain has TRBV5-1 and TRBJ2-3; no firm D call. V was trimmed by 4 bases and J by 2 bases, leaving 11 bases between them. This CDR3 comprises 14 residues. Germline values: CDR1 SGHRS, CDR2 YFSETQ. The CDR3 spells CASSGLVHTDTQYF. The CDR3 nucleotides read TGCGCCAGCAGCGGGTTGGTGCACACAGATACGCAGTATTTT.

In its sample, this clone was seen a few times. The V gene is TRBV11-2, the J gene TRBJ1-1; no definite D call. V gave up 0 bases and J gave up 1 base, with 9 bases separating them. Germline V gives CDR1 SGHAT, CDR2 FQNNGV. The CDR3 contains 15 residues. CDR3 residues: CASSLDRHKNTEAFF. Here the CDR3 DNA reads TGTGCCAGCAGCTTAGATCGACACAAGAACACTGAAGCTTTCTTT.

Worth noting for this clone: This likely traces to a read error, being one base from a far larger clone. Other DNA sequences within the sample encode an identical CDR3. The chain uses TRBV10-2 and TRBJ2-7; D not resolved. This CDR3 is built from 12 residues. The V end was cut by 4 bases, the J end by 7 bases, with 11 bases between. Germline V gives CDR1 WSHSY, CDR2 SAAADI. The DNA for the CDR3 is TGCGCCAGCAGTGCTTTAGCCACTGAGCAGTACTTC. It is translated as CASSALATEQYF.

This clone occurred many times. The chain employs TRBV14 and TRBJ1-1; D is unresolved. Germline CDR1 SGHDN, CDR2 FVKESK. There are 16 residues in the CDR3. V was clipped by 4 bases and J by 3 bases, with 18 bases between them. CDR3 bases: TGTGCCAGCAGCCTCAAGAATCTAAGGAAGGACACTGAAGCTTTCTTT. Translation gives CASSLKNLRKDTEAFF.

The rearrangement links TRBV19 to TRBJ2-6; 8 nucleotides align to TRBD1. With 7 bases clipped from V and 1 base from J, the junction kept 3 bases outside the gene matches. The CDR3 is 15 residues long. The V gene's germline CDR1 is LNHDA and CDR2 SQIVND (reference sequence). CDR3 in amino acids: CASMGDRSGANVLTF. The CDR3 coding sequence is TGTGCCAGTATGGGGGACAGGTCTGGGGCCAACGTCCTGACTTTC. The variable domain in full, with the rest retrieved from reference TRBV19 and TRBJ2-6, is DGGITQSPKYLFRKEGQNVTLSCEQNLNHDAMYWYRQDPGQGLRLIYYSQIVNDFQKGDIAEGYSVSREKKESFPLTVTSAQKNPTAFYLCASMGDRSGANVLTFGAGSRLTVL.

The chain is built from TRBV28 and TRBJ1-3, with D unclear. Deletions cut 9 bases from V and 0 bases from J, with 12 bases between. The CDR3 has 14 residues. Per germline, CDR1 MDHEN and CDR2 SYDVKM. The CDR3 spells CASKGPGSGNTIYF. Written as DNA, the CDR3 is TGTGCCAGTAAAGGGCCCGGCTCTGGAAACACCATATATTTT.

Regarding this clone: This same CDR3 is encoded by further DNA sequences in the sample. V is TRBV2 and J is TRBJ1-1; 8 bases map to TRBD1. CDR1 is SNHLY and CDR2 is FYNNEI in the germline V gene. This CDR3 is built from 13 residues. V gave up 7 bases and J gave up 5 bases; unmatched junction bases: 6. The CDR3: CASTRGPGTEAFF. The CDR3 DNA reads TGTGCCAGCACCAGGGGGCCAGGAACTGAAGCTTTCTTT.

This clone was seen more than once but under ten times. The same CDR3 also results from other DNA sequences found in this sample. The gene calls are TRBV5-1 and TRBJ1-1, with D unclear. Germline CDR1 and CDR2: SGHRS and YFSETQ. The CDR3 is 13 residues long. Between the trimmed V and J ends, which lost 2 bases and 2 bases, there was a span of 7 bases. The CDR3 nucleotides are TGCGCCAGCAGCTTTGAGGGAAACACTGAAGCTTTCTTT. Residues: CASSFEGNTEAFF.

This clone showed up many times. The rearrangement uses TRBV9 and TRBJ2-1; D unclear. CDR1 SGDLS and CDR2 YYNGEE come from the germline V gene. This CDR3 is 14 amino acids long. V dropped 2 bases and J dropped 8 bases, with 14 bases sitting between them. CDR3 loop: CASSVTGFSYEQFF. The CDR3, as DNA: TGTGCCAGCAGCGTGACCGGGTTTTCCTATGAGCAGTTCTTC.

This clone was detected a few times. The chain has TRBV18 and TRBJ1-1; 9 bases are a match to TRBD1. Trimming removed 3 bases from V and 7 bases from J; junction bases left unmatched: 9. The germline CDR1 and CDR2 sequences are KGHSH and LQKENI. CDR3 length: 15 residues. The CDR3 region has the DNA TGTGCCAGCTCACCGGTGGGACAGGGAAGTATTGAAGCTTTCTTT. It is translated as CASSPVGQGSIEAFF.

CDR3 sequence: CASSPEGGVNTEAFF. CDR3 sequence (DNA): TGTGCCAGCAGCCCAGAGGGGGGAGTGAACACTGAAGCTTTCTTT. The chain links TRBV7-9 to TRBJ1-1, with a weak D call TRBD1 (6 bases). V lost 5 bases and J 0 bases, leaving 13 bases between the germline ends. The length of the CDR3 is 15 residues. The germline V gene has CDR1 SEHNR and CDR2 FQNEAQ (reference sequence).